The source of this T cell receptor beta chain is a study of T cell changes during pregnancy in multiple sclerosis. Some clones are missing from TCRdb's copy, which holds only in-frame ones; the method was immunoSEQ multiplex PCR. The data hold under 60,000 clones, with around 93% observed a single time. The CDR3 loop spans 12 amino acids. Germline V gene sequence: CDR1 MNHEY, CDR2 SVGAGI. Trimming cost V 5 bases and J 6 bases; bases outside gene matches: 0. Notes on this clone: The same CDR3 can be traced to other DNA sequences in this sample.

The source was CD4+ T cells from peripheral blood mononuclear cells, collected after pregnancy. This TCR derives from a female donor with multiple sclerosis, enrolled in a pregnancy study. This chain joins TRBV6-5 and TRBJ2-3; 9 nucleotides align to TRBD1. The CDR3 reads CASSTGGDTQYF. For the CDR3, the DNA is TGTGCCAGCAGTACAGGGGGCGATACGCAGTATTTT.